The T cell receptor beta chain under discussion was sequenced for a study of blood T cell repertoires in COVID-19. Overall study context: T cells, B-cell-depleted T cells, or PBMCs provided the cDNA or gDNA that served as material.

Methods used by the authors: Amplified reference gene primers provided the basis for estimating nucleated cell counts. Repertoires were generated with immunoSEQ multiplex PCR, while TCRdb's copy carries only in-frame clones and drops some. D and trimming were read from the DNA, whereas the V and J calls and clone size are those reported in that table. The sample holds 25,000 to 35,000 clones, about 91% seen once. CDR3 length: 16 amino acids. The germline V gene encodes CDR1 MDHEN and CDR2 SYDVKM. V lost 10 bases, J lost 5 bases, and 17 bases stayed unmatched. V is TRBV28 and J is TRBJ1-2, with 9 bases that match TRBD1. This receptor was taken from a human donor with active COVID-19. The donor label of this sample is uncertain. Material: peripheral blood. The CDR3 region is CATDSPGTGKLYGYTF. CDR3 bases: TGTGCCACAGACTCTCCCGGGACAGGGAAGCTATATGGCTACACCTTC.